The 3 T cell receptor beta chains reported below all come from one sample, sequenced in a study of OX40 agonist ivuxolimab in advanced cancers. TCRdb's table, derived via immunoSEQ multiplex PCR, lists solely in-frame clones and lacks some. Seen here are 65,000 to 90,000 clones, around 90% observed once, and the top ten hold 6.5% to 8.5%. The specimen was CD4+ or CD8+ T cells sorted from blood, collected in a trial of the OX40 agonist ivuxolimab. The receptors derive from an adult with an advanced solid tumor such as melanoma, head and neck, liver or kidney cancer.

This chain links TRBV19 with TRBJ2-2, with D uncertain. Trimming took off 2 bases at V and 7 bases at J, with 2 bases between the two ends. The germline CDR1 and CDR2 sequences are LNHDA and SQIVND (reference sequence). The CDR3 is 11 residues long. The DNA for the CDR3 is TGTGCCAGTAGTATAAGCGGGGAGCTGTTTTTT. This gives the protein CASSISGELFF.

CDR3 sequence: CSVESRGRDYEQYF. CDR3 sequence (DNA): TGCAGCGTTGAAAGCCGGGGGCGCGACTACGAGCAGTACTTC. This sequence joins TRBV29-1 and TRBJ2-7; D is possibly TRBD1 or TRBD2 (6 bases each). V lost 2 bases to trimming and J lost 3 bases, with 14 bases between them. CDR1 SQVTM and CDR2 ANQGSEA come from the germline V gene. The CDR3 is 14 amino acids.

V is TRBV10-2 and J is TRBJ2-2; D may be TRBD1 or TRBD2 (6 bases each). Trimming stripped 7 bases from V and 4 bases from J, with 16 bases between. The CDR3 sequence is 15 residues long. Per the germline V gene, CDR1 is WSHSY and CDR2 is SAAADI. CDR3 nucleotide sequence: TGCGCCAGCACCCCCCCCGGGGGCCTCACCGGGGAGCTGTTTTTT. It specifies CASTPPGGLTGELFF.